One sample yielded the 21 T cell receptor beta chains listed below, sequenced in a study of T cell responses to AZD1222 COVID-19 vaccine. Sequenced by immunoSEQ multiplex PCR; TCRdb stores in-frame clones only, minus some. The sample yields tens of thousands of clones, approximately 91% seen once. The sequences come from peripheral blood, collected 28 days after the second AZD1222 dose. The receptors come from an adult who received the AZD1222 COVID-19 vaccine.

The CDR3 loop is CASSQDRQSSSYNSPLHF. The CDR3, as DNA: TGCGCCAGCAGCCAAGATCGACAATCAAGCTCCTATAATTCACCCCTCCACTTT. The rearrangement joins TRBV4-1 to TRBJ1-6; no definite D call. Germline assignment: CDR1 MGHRA and CDR2 YSYEKL. Trimming shortened V by 0 bases and J by 0 bases, and 12 bases separated the two germline ends. The CDR3 sequence is 18 residues long.

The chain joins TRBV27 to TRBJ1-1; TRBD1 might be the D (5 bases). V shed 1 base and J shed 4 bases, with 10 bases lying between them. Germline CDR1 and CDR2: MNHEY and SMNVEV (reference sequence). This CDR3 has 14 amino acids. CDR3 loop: CASSLLVGVTEAFF. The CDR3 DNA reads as TGTGCCAGCAGTTTATTGGTAGGGGTCACTGAAGCTTTCTTT.

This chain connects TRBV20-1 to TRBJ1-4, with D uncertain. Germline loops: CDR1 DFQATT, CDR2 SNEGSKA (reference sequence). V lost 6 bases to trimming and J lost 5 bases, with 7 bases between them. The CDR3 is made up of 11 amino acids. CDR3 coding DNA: TGCAGTGCCAACTTAAATGAAAAACTGTTTTTT. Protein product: CSANLNEKLFF.

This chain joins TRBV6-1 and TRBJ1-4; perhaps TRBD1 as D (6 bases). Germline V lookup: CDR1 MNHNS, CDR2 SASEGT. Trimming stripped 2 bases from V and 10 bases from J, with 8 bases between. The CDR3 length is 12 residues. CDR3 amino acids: CASSEIQGKLFF. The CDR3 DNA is TGTGCCAGCAGTGAAATACAGGGAAAACTGTTTTTT.

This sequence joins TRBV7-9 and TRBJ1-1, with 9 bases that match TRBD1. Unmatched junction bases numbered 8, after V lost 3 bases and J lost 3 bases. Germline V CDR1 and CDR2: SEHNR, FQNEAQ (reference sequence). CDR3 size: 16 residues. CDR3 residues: CASSFTDRGVDTEAFF. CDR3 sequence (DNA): TGTGCCAGCAGCTTTACCGACAGGGGGGTCGACACTGAAGCTTTCTTT.

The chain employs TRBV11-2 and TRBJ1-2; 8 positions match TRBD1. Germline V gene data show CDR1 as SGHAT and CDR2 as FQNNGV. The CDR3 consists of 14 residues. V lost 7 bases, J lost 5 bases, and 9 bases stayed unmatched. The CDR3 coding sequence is TGTGCCAGCAAAAGACAGGGGACTAGGTATGGCTACACCTTC. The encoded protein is CASKRQGTRYGYTF.

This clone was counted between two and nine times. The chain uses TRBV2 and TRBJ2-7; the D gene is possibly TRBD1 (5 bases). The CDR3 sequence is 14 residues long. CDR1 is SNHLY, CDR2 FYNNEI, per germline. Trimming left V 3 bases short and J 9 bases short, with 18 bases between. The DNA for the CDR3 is TGTGCCAGCAGTGACACCAGGGAAGATCCGGGGCAGTACTTC. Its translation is CASSDTREDPGQYF.

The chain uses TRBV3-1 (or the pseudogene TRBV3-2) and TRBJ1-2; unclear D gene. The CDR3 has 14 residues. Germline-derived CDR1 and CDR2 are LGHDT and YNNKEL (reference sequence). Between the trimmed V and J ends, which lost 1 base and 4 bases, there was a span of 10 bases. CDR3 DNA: TGTGCCAGCAGCCAAGGGCAGTCTCCCTATGGCTACACCTTC. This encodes CASSQGQSPYGYTF.

CDR3 bases: TGTGCCAGCTCAGGGGCCGGGAGAAATCAGCCCCAGCATTTT. This encodes CASSGAGRNQPQHF. The V gene is TRBV18, the J gene TRBJ1-5; a weak D match, TRBD1 (5 bases). The CDR3 is 14 residues long. CDR1 and CDR2 from the germline V gene are KGHSH and LQKENI. Trimming cost V 5 bases and J 4 bases, with 12 bases left between them.

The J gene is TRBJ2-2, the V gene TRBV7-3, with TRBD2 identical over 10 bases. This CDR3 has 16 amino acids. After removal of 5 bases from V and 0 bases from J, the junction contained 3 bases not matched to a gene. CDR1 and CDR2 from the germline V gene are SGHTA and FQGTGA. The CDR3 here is CASSGSGGPNTGELFF. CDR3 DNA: TGTGCCAGCAGCGGTAGCGGGGGGCCGAACACCGGGGAGCTGTTTTTT.

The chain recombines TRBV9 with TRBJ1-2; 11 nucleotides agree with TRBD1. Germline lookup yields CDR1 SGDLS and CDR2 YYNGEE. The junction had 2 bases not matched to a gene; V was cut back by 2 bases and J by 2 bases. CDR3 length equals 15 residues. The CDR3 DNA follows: TGTGCCAGCAGCGTCCGGGACAGGGGGAACTATGGCTACACCTTC. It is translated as CASSVRDRGNYGYTF.

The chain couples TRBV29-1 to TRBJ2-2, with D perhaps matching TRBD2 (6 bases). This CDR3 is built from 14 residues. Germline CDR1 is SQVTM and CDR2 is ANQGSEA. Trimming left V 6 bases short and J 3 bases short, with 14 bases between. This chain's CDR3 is CSVTTGAYTGELFF. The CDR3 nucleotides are TGCAGCGTGACAACGGGAGCCTACACCGGGGAGCTGTTTTTT.

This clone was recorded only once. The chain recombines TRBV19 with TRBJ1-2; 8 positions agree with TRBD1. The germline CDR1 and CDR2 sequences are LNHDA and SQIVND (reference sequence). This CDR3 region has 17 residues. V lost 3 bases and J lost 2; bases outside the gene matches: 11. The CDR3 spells CASSIGSRGLSNYGYTF. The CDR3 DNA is TGTGCCAGTAGTATCGGTAGCAGGGGGCTCTCAAACTATGGCTACACCTTC.

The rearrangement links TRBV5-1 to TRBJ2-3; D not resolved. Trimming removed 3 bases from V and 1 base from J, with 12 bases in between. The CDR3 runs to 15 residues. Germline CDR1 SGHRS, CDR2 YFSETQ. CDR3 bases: TGCGCCAGCAGCTCGAGTGCCCGGGGCACAGATACGCAGTATTTT. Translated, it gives CASSSSARGTDTQYF.

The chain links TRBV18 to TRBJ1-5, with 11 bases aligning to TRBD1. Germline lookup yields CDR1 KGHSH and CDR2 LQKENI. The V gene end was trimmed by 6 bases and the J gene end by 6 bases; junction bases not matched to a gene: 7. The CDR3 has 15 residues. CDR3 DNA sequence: TGTGCCAGCTCGCAAGGACAGGGGGCAGTTCAGCCCCAGCATTTT. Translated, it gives CASSQGQGAVQPQHF.

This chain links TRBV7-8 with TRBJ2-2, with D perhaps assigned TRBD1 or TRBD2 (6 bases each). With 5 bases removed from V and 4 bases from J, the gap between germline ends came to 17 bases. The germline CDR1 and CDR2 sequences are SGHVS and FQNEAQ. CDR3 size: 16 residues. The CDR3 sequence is CASSRPSGALTGELFF. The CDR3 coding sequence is TGTGCCAGCAGCAGACCCTCGGGGGCCCTCACCGGGGAGCTGTTTTTT. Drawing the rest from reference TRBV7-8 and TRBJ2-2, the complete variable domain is GAGVSQSPRYKVAKRGQDVALRCDPISGHVSLFWYQQALGQGPEFLTYFQNEAQLDKSGLPSDRFFAERPEGSVSTLKIQRTQQEDSAVYLCASSRPSGALTGELFFGEGSRLTVL.

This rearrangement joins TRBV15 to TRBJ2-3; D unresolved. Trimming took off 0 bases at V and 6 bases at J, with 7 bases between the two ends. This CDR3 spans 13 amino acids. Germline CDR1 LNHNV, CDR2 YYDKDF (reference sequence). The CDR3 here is CATSRDNGDTQYF. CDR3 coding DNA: TGTGCCACCAGCAGAGATAATGGGGATACGCAGTATTTT.

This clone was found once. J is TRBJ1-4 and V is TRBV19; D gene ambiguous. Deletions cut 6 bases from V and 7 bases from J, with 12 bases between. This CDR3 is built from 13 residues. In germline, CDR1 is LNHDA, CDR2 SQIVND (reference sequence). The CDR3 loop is CASRRQDLEKLFF. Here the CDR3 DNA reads TGTGCCAGTAGACGGCAGGACCTTGAAAAACTGTTTTTT.

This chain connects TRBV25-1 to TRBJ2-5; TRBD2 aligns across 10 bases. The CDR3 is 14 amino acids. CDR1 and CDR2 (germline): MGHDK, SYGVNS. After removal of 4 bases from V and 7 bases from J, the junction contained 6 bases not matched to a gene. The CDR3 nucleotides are TGTGCCAGCAGTGGTAGCGGGGGGTTAGTGACCCAGTACTTC. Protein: CASSGSGGLVTQYF.

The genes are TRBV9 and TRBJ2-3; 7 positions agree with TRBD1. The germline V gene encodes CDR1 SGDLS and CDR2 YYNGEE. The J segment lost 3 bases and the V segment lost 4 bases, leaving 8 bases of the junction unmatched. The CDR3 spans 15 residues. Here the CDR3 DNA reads TGTGCCAGCAGCCCGTCCGTGACAGGGACAGATACGCAGTATTTT. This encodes CASSPSVTGTDTQYF.

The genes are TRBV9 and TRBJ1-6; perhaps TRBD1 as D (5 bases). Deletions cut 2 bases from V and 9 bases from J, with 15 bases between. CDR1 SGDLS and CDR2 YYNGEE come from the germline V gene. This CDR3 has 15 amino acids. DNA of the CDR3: TGTGCCAGCAGCGTTGTCGGGGAGGGGAGTTCACCCCTCCACTTT. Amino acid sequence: CASSVVGEGSSPLHF.